These 20 T cell receptor beta chains were all obtained from the same sample, sequenced in a study of T cells in Graves' hyperthyroidism and ophthalmopathy. TCR beta CDR3 regions were amplified from RNA transcripts. The study used the HTBI primer set for a first-round RT-PCR of the TCR CDR3. From the multiplex PCR reads, TCRdb called clonotypes with MiXCR, one entry per CDR3 protein. The sample includes 250,000 to 350,000 distinct CDR3 sequences, around 20% of them seen just once. The sequenced sample consisted of blood. The receptors were sampled from a man aged 25 to 45 with Graves' ophthalmopathy.

The chain is built from TRBV20-1 and TRBJ1-1; D unresolved. This CDR3 is 15 amino acids long. Germline V gene sequence: CDR1 DFQATT, CDR2 SNEGSKA (reference sequence). Trimming left V 3 bases short and J 0 bases short, with 14 bases between. The CDR3 DNA reads TGCAGTGCTAGCGCCGCTAGGGCAGTGAACACTGAAGCTTTCTTT. Its translation: CSASAARAVNTEAFF.

This clonotype was recorded a few times. V usage is TRBV28 and J usage is TRBJ2-5; possibly TRBD1 or TRBD2 for D (5 bases each). This CDR3 is built from 13 residues. Trimming stripped 6 bases from V and 5 bases from J, with 13 bases between. Per germline, CDR1 MDHEN and CDR2 SYDVKM. The CDR3 loop reads CASRGDGVETQYF. In nucleotides, the CDR3 is TGTGCCAGCAGAGGGGACGGTGTGGAGACCCAGTACTTC.

This clonotype showed up many times. V and J are TRBV11-2 and TRBJ2-1; D may be TRBD1 (6 bases). Germline CDR1 and CDR2: SGHAT and FQNNGV. V lost 5 bases and J lost 9, with 20 bases in between. This CDR3 is 15 amino acids long. CDR3 sequence reads: CASSLSTVLGGEQFF. The CDR3 DNA reads as TGTGCCAGCAGCCTCTCGACCGTACTAGGGGGTGAGCAGTTCTTC.

The gene calls are TRBV28 and TRBJ2-1, with 7 positions matching TRBD2. The CDR3 is 13 amino acids. Germline V gene lookup returns CDR1 MDHEN and CDR2 SYDVKM. The junction had 9 bases not matched to a gene; V was cut back by 7 bases and J by 9 bases. This CDR3 reads CASTGLGRSEQFF. DNA for the CDR3: TGTGCCAGCACTGGACTAGGGAGGAGTGAGCAGTTCTTC. Full variable domain (missing parts from reference TRBV28 and TRBJ2-1): DVKVTQSSRYLVKRTGEKVFLECVQDMDHENMFWYRQDPGLGLRLIYFSYDVKMKEKGDIPEGYSVSREKKERFSLILESASTNQTSMYLCASTGLGRSEQFFGPGTRLTVL.

This clonotype was counted at least ten times. The chain links TRBV29-1 to TRBJ1-1; D gene ambiguous. Germline CDR1 reads SQVTM; CDR2 reads ANQGSEA. The CDR3 contains 13 residues. V was shortened by 7 bases and J by 6 bases, with 18 bases between the two germline ends. The chain's CDR3 is CSDTGPNPPEAFF. The CDR3 region has the DNA TGCAGCGATACCGGGCCCAATCCCCCTGAAGCTTTCTTT.

This clonotype has a count of ten or more. The rearrangement uses TRBV30 and TRBJ2-7; 7 bases align to TRBD1. V lost 1 base and J lost 3; bases outside the gene matches: 3. The CDR3 extends over 13 amino acids. Germline CDR1 reads GTSNPN; CDR2 reads SVGIG (reference sequence). DNA of the CDR3: TGTGCCTGGAGTGCGGGACAGTACTACGAGCAGTACTTC. Amino acid sequence: CAWSAGQYYEQYF.

The genes are TRBV5-1 and TRBJ2-7; tentatively, D is TRBD2 (5 bases). The V end was cut by 0 bases, the J end by 4 bases, with 14 bases between. The germline V gene encodes CDR1 SGHRS and CDR2 YFSETQ. The length of the CDR3 is 15 residues. For the CDR3, the DNA is TGCGCCAGCAGCTTGGGAGTCGGTTCGGGATACGAGCAGTACTTC. It encodes CASSLGVGSGYEQYF.

This clonotype was found a few times. V gene TRBV28 combines with J gene TRBJ1-2; D may be TRBD1 (5 bases). This CDR3 is built from 13 residues. Trimming cost V 2 bases and J 4 bases, with 8 bases left between them. CDR1 and CDR2 (germline): MDHEN, SYDVKM. CDR3 region: CASSLAGLYGYTF. Here the CDR3 DNA reads TGTGCCAGCAGTTTAGCAGGGCTCTATGGCTACACCTTC.

This clonotype appeared a few times. The gene calls are TRBV6-5 and TRBJ2-2, with D uncertain. Germline CDR1 and CDR2: MNHEY and SVGAGI. The ends were cut back, 6 bases at V and 7 bases at J, with 15 bases in the middle. The CDR3 length is 14 residues. CDR3 bases: TGTGCCAGCAGCTACGCCCTTTTAGGCGGGGAGCTGTTTTTT. It encodes CASSYALLGGELFF.

This clonotype was seen a handful of times. The gene calls are TRBV28 and TRBJ2-2; TRBD1 agrees at 8 bases. V trimming: 5 bases; J trimming: 3 bases; junction bases outside the gene matches: 5. CDR1 and CDR2 (germline): MDHEN, SYDVKM. The CDR3 extends over 15 amino acids. This CDR3 is CASSLEQGDTGELFF. In DNA form, the CDR3 reads TGTGCCAGCAGTCTTGAACAGGGGGACACCGGGGAGCTGTTTTTT. Looking up the rest from reference TRBV28 and TRBJ2-2 gives the full variable domain: DVKVTQSSRYLVKRTGEKVFLECVQDMDHENMFWYRQDPGLGLRLIYFSYDVKMKEKGDIPEGYSVSREKKERFSLILESASTNQTSMYLCASSLEQGDTGELFFGEGSRLTVL.

This clonotype was seen ten or more times. This rearrangement joins TRBV2 to TRBJ2-2; 9 nucleotides match TRBD2. The germline V gene has CDR1 SNHLY and CDR2 FYNNEI. V trimming: 4 bases; J trimming: 7 bases; junction bases outside the gene matches: 7. The CDR3 extends over 15 amino acids. CDR3 nucleotide sequence: TGTGCCAGCAGTGTAGCGGGAGCGACGATCGGGGAGCTGTTTTTT. This codes for CASSVAGATIGELFF.

To note about this clonotype: This may stem from a read error, because a much larger clone lies one nucleotide away. The conserved final phenylalanine or tryptophan is absent from the CDR3, which likely points to a read error. The V call is TRBV30, the J call TRBJ2-3; TRBD2 matches at 8 bases. The CDR3 covers 14 residues. Germline values: CDR1 GTSNPN, CDR2 SVGIG (reference sequence). With V trimmed by 1 base and J by 3 bases, 3 bases remained unmatched. CDR3 region: CAWSEGTRTDTQYL. In nucleotides, the CDR3 is TGTGCCTGGAGTGAAGGGACTAGGACAGATACGCAGTATTTA.

This clonotype was observed a handful of times. The J gene is TRBJ2-1, the V gene TRBV7-6; 7 bases fit TRBD2. The junction had 10 bases not matched to a gene; V was cut back by 3 bases and J by 8 bases. Looked up from germline, CDR1 is SGHVS and CDR2 is FNYEAQ. CDR3 length: 15 amino acids. CDR3 nucleotides: TGTGCCAGCAGCTTCTTAGCGGGCCAACGGGATGAGCAGTTCTTC. Protein product: CASSFLAGQRDEQFF.

There are a few counts of this clonotype. The V and J genes are TRBV12-5 and TRBJ2-1, with 10 positions matching TRBD2. The CDR3 covers 15 residues. With V trimmed by 2 bases and J by 7 bases, 5 bases remained unmatched. Looked up from germline, CDR1 is LGHNT and CDR2 is FRNRAP. The CDR3 reads CASGLRTSGVNEQFF. For the CDR3, the DNA is TGTGCTAGTGGTTTGAGAACTAGCGGGGTAAATGAGCAGTTCTTC.

This clonotype has more than one count but fewer than ten. J is TRBJ2-7 and V is TRBV7-2, with 10 bases that match TRBD2. The germline CDR1 and CDR2 sequences are SGHTA and FQGNSA. Germline trimming cut 5 bases from V and 0 bases from J; bases unmatched to any gene: 16. The CDR3 totals 19 residues. The DNA of the CDR3 is TGTGCCAGCAGCGGCGGGACAGCCTATCGGACTAGCGGCTCCTACGAGCAGTACTTC. Translation: CASSGGTAYRTSGSYEQYF.

The gene calls are TRBV28 and TRBJ1-2; 8 bases map to TRBD1. Germline values: CDR1 MDHEN, CDR2 SYDVKM. CDR3 length: 15 amino acids. V shed 6 bases and J 2 bases; nucleotides not matched to a gene: 8. DNA for the CDR3: TGTGCCAGCAGGGAACGACAGGGGCAAAACTATGGCTACACCTTC. Its protein is CASRERQGQNYGYTF.

This clonotype was picked up a small number of times. At one of its ends the junction is not consistent with the germline gene, which may arise from a read error. The rearrangement joins TRBV7-7 to TRBJ1-4; D remains ambiguous. The germline gives CDR1 SSHAT, CDR2 FNYEAQ (reference sequence). CDR3 length: 14 amino acids. For the CDR3, the DNA is TGTGCTAGCAGCTTACTACAGACCCCTGAAAAACTGTTTTTT. It codes for CASSLLQTPEKLFF.

The chain is built from TRBV2 and TRBJ2-2, with 8 bases lining up with TRBD1. This CDR3 comprises 15 residues. Germline V CDR1 and CDR2: SNHLY, FYNNEI. Trimming at V came to 8 bases and at J to 2 bases, leaving 7 bases not matched to a gene. The CDR3 DNA sequence: TGTGCCAGCCTAGGTCAGGGGGCCAACACCGGGGAGCTGTTTTTT. Amino acid sequence: CASLGQGANTGELFF.

This clonotype has ten or more counts. The CDR3: CASSSATGGPDTQYF. In nucleotides, the CDR3 is TGTGCCAGCAGCTCGGCAACGGGAGGGCCAGATACGCAGTATTTT. The chain is built from TRBV11-2 and TRBJ2-3, with 8 bases fitting TRBD2. Germline lookup yields CDR1 SGHAT and CDR2 FQNNGV. V dropped 4 bases and J dropped 4; count of bases not matched to a gene: 7. This CDR3 contains 15 residues.

The sample holds a few counts of this clonotype. The chain uses TRBV20-1 and TRBJ2-1, with 8 bases identical to TRBD1. This CDR3 spans 11 amino acids. Germline CDR1 and CDR2: DFQATT and SNEGSKA (reference sequence). The CDR3 nucleotides are TGCAGGACAGGGGATGTCAATGAGCAGTTCTTC. This translates into CRTGDVNEQFF.